The text below deals with one TCR beta chain. Methods used by the authors: Cell counts per sample came from amplifying reference gene primers. Generated by immunoSEQ multiplex PCR, the TCRdb table keeps only in-frame clones and is missing some. V, J and clone size are those of that table, while D and trimming were read from the DNA. Found here are about 230,000 clones, 81% of them singletons; the top ten hold approximately 8.7%. The source of the sample is a study of blood T cell repertoires in COVID-19. Sequenced material: peripheral blood. This TCR was sampled from an elderly woman with acute or convalescent COVID-19.

The CDR3 bases are TGCGCCAGCAGCCCTGGGACAATGGGCTACACCTTC. It is translated as CASSPGTMGYTF. V usage is TRBV5-1 and J usage is TRBJ1-2, with a tentative D call TRBD1 (6 bases). Trimming stripped 4 bases from V and 8 bases from J, with 12 bases between. Germline CDR1 and CDR2: SGHRS and YFSETQ. The CDR3 runs to 12 residues.